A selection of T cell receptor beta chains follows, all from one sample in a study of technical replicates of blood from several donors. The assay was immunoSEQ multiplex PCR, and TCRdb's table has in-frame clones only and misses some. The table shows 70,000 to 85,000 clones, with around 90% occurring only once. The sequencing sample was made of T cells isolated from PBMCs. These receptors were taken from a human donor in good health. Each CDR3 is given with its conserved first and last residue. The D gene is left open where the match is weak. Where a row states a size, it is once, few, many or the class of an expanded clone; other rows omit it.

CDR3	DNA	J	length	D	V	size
CASSVAQGETQYF	TGTGCCAGCAGCGTAGCACAGGGAGAGACCCAGTACTTC	TRBJ2-5	13	-	TRBV9	-
CASSEAPGYEQYF	TGTGCCAGCAGCGAGGCCCCAGGGTACGAGCAGTACTTC	TRBJ2-7	13	-	TRBV9	-
CASSLAQQAYEQYF	TGTGCCAGCAGCTTGGCCCAACAGGCATACGAGCAGTACTTC	TRBJ2-7	14	-	TRBV7-9	-
CASSLGVGGNTIYF	TGCGCCAGCAGCTTGGGGGTCGGGGGAAACACCATATATTTT	TRBJ1-3	14	-	TRBV5-1	-
CASSLDLLTGHGYTF	TGTGCCAGCAGCTTAGATCTGCTAACAGGGCATGGCTACACCTTC	TRBJ1-2	15	-	TRBV7-9	-
CSVAGGWYGYTF	TGCAGCGTTGCAGGGGGGTGGTATGGCTACACCTTC	TRBJ1-2	12	TRBD1	TRBV29-1	-
CASSTRVGDGYTF	TGCGCCAGCAGCACCCGCGTAGGGGATGGCTACACCTTC	TRBJ1-2	13	-	TRBV5-1	-
CAWSVRREGGELFF	TGTGCCTGGAGTGTTCGCAGGGAAGGCGGGGAGCTGTTTTTT	TRBJ2-2	14	-	TRBV30	-
CASSLGTGGNGELFF	TGTGCCAGCAGCTTGGGTACAGGGGGCAACGGGGAGCTGTTTTTT	TRBJ2-2	15	TRBD1	TRBV5-6	-
CASSSLVGSYNEQFF	TGTGCCAGCAGCTCACTAGTAGGTTCCTACAATGAGCAGTTCTTC	TRBJ2-1	15	-	TRBV11-3	-
CASSLDSYNEQFF	TGTGCCAGCAGCTTAGATAGCTACAATGAGCAGTTCTTC	TRBJ2-1	13	-	TRBV11-2	-
CASSSLGGQGFEQYF	TGTGCCAGCAGTTCCTTGGGGGGACAGGGGTTTGAGCAGTACTTC	TRBJ2-7	15	TRBD1	TRBV27	-
CASSHPTSGYSSYEQYF	TGCGCCAGCAGCCACCCGACTAGCGGGTACTCCTCCTACGAGCAGTACTTC	TRBJ2-7	17	TRBD2	TRBV4-3	-
CASSLFGGAEAFF	TGTGCCAGCAGTTTATTTGGAGGGGCTGAAGCTTTCTTT	TRBJ1-1	13	-	TRBV27	-
CASSQLSRFRGVDGYTF	TGCGCCAGCAGCCAACTTTCACGATTCAGGGGAGTCGATGGCTACACCTTC	TRBJ1-2	17	-	TRBV4-1	once
CAWIRRKATGGAGELFF	TGTGCCTGGATCCGGCGTAAGGCGACTGGGGGGGCCGGGGAGCTGTTTTTT	TRBJ2-2	17	TRBD2	TRBV30	once
CASSQDFSYNEQFF	TGTGCCAGCAGCCAAGACTTCTCCTACAATGAGCAGTTCTTC	TRBJ2-1	14	-	TRBV4-2	once
CASSFGQGAEPQHF	TGTGCCAGCAGCTTCGGGCAGGGGGCAGAGCCCCAGCATTTT	TRBJ1-5	14	TRBD1	TRBV5-4	-
CASSTGTGIYEQYF	TGTGCCAGCAGCACCGGGACAGGGATTTACGAGCAGTACTTC	TRBJ2-7	14	TRBD1	TRBV5-8	-
CASSLTLVAGELFF	TGTGCCAGCAGCTTAACCCTAGTGGCCGGGGAGCTGTTTTTT	TRBJ2-2	14	-	TRBV7-3	-
CASSLDSGRAGHTTDTQYF	TGCGCCAGCAGCTTGGACTCCGGGAGGGCGGGACATACCACAGATACGCAGTATTTT	TRBJ2-3	19	TRBD2	TRBV5-1	-
CASSMRTGGNYNEQFF	TGCGCCAGCAGCATGAGGACAGGGGGCAACTACAATGAGCAGTTCTTC	TRBJ2-1	16	TRBD1	TRBV5-1	-
CASSESSGRLYQPQHF	TGCGCCAGCAGTGAGTCGTCAGGGAGGCTTTACCAGCCCCAGCATTTT	TRBJ1-5	16	-	TRBV10-1	-
CASSLEGTSGLDEQFF	TGTGCCAGCAGCTTAGAAGGGACTAGCGGGTTGGATGAGCAGTTCTTC	TRBJ2-1	16	TRBD2	TRBV11-3	-
CASSLGAGGNTGELFF	TGTGCCAGCAGCTTGGGAGCGGGAGGTAACACCGGGGAGCTGTTTTTT	TRBJ2-2	16	TRBD2	TRBV5-4	-
CASSSTGSDTQYF	TGTGCCAGCAGTTCGACAGGGTCAGATACGCAGTATTTT	TRBJ2-3	13	TRBD1	TRBV28	-
CASGLGDQPQHF	TGTGCCAGCGGGTTGGGCGATCAGCCCCAGCATTTT	TRBJ1-5	12	-	TRBV16	-
CASSQASQDEAFF	TGCGCCAGCAGCCAAGCCAGCCAGGATGAAGCTTTCTTT	TRBJ1-1	13	-	TRBV4-1	-
CASSALLAGSSGANVLTF	TGCGCCAGCAGCGCCCTCCTAGCGGGTTCCTCTGGGGCCAACGTCCTGACTTTC	TRBJ2-6	18	TRBD2	TRBV5-1	-
CASSVSGGEAFF	TGTGCCAGCAGCGTTAGTGGAGGTGAAGCTTTCTTT	TRBJ1-1	12	-	TRBV9	-
CASSTGDTDTQYF	TGCGCCAGCAGCACCGGGGACACAGATACGCAGTATTTT	TRBJ2-3	13	-	TRBV5-1	once
CASSYLADEQFF	TGTGCCAGCAGCTACTTAGCGGATGAGCAGTTCTTC	TRBJ2-1	12	-	TRBV5-4	-
CASSEALYESHSGNTIYF	TGTGCCAGCAGTGAAGCGCTTTACGAGTCCCACTCTGGAAACACCATATATTTT	TRBJ1-3	18	-	TRBV6-1	-
CASSFRWGDSYEQYF	TGCGCCAGCAGCTTTCGGTGGGGGGACTCCTACGAGCAGTACTTC	TRBJ2-7	15	-	TRBV5-1	-
CASSSGTGGYNEQFF	TGTGCCAGCAGCTCCGGGACAGGGGGGTACAATGAGCAGTTCTTC	TRBJ2-1	15	TRBD1	TRBV5-4	-
CASGSGLNQPQHF	TGTGCCAGCGGCAGCGGCCTCAATCAGCCCCAGCATTTT	TRBJ1-5	13	-	TRBV9	few
CASSSPGTGHGYTF	TGTGCCAGCAGCTCCCCCGGGACAGGGCATGGCTACACCTTC	TRBJ1-2	14	TRBD1	TRBV5-6	few
CASSPGREQETQYF	TGTGCCAGTAGTCCAGGACGGGAACAAGAGACCCAGTACTTC	TRBJ2-5	14	-	TRBV19	-
CASSSGVTREQYF	TGTGCCAGCAGTTCCGGGGTCACTCGCGAGCAGTACTTC	TRBJ2-7	13	-	TRBV6-5	-
CASSFTRIVYNEQFF	TGTGCCAGCAGCTTTACTAGAATAGTCTACAATGAGCAGTTCTTC	TRBJ2-1	15	-	TRBV7-9	-
CASSEDGQGAAEQYF	TGTGCCAGCAGTGAAGACGGACAGGGGGCCGCCGAGCAGTACTTC	TRBJ2-7	15	TRBD1	TRBV6-1	-
CAWARLAPGELFF	TGTGCTTGGGCAAGACTAGCACCCGGGGAGCTGTTTTTT	TRBJ2-2	13	TRBD2	TRBV30	-
CASSLSSGRGLSYEQYF	TGTGCCAGCAGCCTATCCAGCGGGAGGGGTTTAAGCTACGAGCAGTACTTC	TRBJ2-7	17	TRBD2	TRBV9	-
CASSRLGQESTEAFF	TGTGCCAGCTCACGCCTCGGACAGGAAAGCACTGAAGCTTTCTTT	TRBJ1-1	15	TRBD1	TRBV18	-
CASSPFEGTVYYNEQFF	TGTGCCAGCAGCCCCTTCGAGGGTACCGTCTACTACAATGAGCAGTTCTTC	TRBJ2-1	17	-	TRBV27	-